This T cell receptor (beta chain) was found in a study of T cell responses to AZD1222 COVID-19 vaccine. General study points: Clonal diversity may have been underestimated in mostly white British donors.

Looked up from germline, CDR1 is SQVTM and CDR2 is ANQGSEA. The germline V and J ends were trimmed by 5 bases and 3 bases, with 14 bases remaining between them. CDR3 length: 13 residues. As to this clone: Its specificity is unknown.

Assay: immunoSEQ multiplex PCR; the TCRdb copy retains only in-frame clones and omits some. In the table there are over 95,000 clones, around nine tenths of which are singletons. The source is an adult in good health. The chain employs TRBV29-1 and TRBJ2-7, with D unresolved. The sequenced sample was peripheral blood, obtained on day 0 of AZD1222 vaccination. CDR3 loop: CSVSEMGIYEQYF. CDR3 sequence (DNA): TGCAGCGTTTCCGAGATGGGTATCTACGAGCAGTACTTC.